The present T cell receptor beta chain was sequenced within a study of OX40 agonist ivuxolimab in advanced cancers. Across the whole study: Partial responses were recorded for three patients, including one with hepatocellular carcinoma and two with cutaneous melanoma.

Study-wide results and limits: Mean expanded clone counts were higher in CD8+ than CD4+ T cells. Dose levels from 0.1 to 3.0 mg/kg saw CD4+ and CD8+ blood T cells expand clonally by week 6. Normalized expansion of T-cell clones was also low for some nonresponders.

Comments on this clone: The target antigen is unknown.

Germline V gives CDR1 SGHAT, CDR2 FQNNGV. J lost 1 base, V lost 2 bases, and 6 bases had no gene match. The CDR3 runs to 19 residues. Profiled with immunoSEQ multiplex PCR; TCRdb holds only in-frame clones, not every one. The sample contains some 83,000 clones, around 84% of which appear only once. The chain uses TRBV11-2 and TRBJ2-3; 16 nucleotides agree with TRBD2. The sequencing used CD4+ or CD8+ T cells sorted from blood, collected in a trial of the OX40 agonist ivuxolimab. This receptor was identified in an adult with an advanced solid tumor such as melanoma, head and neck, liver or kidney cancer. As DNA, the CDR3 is TGTGCCAGCAGCTTAAGGGCGGGGACTAGCGGGAGGGGCACAGATACGCAGTATTTT. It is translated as CASSLRAGTSGRGTDTQYF.